The 18 T cell receptor beta chains presented below share a single source sample, sequenced in a study of blood T cell repertoires in COVID-19 (dated by TCRdb to between 2020 and 2021). The protocol used for the library was the immunoSEQ multiplex PCR assay. This immuneACCESS table, as held by TCRdb, lists in-frame sequences with V and J called but not all clones. Of the missing ones, under half trace to an unresolved V gene in checked studies; the others have no known cause. The sample has about 83,000 clones on record, around 87% of them singletons. Jointly, the top ten make up approximately 8.1% of the sample. The sequenced sample consisted of peripheral blood. The receptors come from a man older than 75 with active or convalescent COVID-19.

V usage is TRBV5-1 and J usage is TRBJ1-2; D not certain. The length of the CDR3 is 13 residues. Germline values: CDR1 SGHRS, CDR2 YFSETQ. Deletions cut 4 bases from V and 0 bases from J, with 7 bases between. Here the CDR3 reads CASSEGSNYGYTF. CDR3 in DNA: TGCGCCAGCAGCGAGGGTTCTAACTATGGCTACACCTTC.

The chain carries TRBV5-1 and TRBJ2-5; 10 bases map to TRBD1. V shed 4 bases and J 5 bases; nucleotides not matched to a gene: 11. Germline CDR1 and CDR2: SGHRS and YFSETQ. This CDR3 has 16 residues. The CDR3 reads CASSGGQGNYWETQYF. For the CDR3, the DNA is TGCGCCAGCAGCGGGGGACAGGGGAATTATTGGGAGACCCAGTACTTC.

This CDR3 is CASSASGGRGEQFF. The CDR3 bases are TGTGCCAGCTCAGCAAGCGGGGGACGGGGAGAGCAGTTCTTC. This chain joins TRBV18 and TRBJ2-1, with 8 nucleotides matching TRBD2. The CDR3 is made up of 14 amino acids. Germline V lookup: CDR1 KGHSH, CDR2 LQKENI. Unmatched junction bases numbered 10, after V lost 5 bases and J lost 10 bases.

The rearrangement joins TRBV6-1 to TRBJ2-1, with a weak D call TRBD1 (5 bases). Deletions cut 2 bases from V and 5 bases from J, with 10 bases between. The germline CDR1 and CDR2 sequences are MNHNS and SASEGT. CDR3 length: 14 amino acids. The CDR3 bases are TGTGCCAGCAGTGAACCCTGGGGCCACAATGAGCAGTTCTTC. It is translated as CASSEPWGHNEQFF.

J is TRBJ1-1 and V is TRBV5-1; 11 bases line up with TRBD1. Trimming cost V 3 bases and J 6 bases; bases outside gene matches: 7. Germline V gene lookup returns CDR1 SGHRS and CDR2 YFSETQ. The CDR3 is 15 amino acids. The CDR3 is CASSSGTGGISEAFF. In DNA, the CDR3 is TGCGCCAGCAGCTCCGGGACAGGGGGAATCTCTGAAGCTTTCTTT.

This rearrangement joins TRBV2 to TRBJ1-2; the D gene is possibly TRBD1 (5 bases). V dropped 6 bases and J dropped 8 bases, with 16 bases sitting between them. This CDR3 comprises 13 residues. Germline V gene sequence: CDR1 SNHLY, CDR2 FYNNEI. DNA of the CDR3: TGTGCCAGCAGGGGGACGTACGCGGGGGGCTACACCTTC. Translated, it gives CASRGTYAGGYTF.

V and J are TRBV19 and TRBJ1-2; D perhaps matches TRBD1 (5 bases). The CDR3 is 15 residues long. CDR1 and CDR2 (germline): LNHDA, SQIVND (reference sequence). Trimming stripped 7 bases from V and 0 bases from J, with 15 bases between. Here the CDR3 DNA reads TGTGCCAGTAAAGGAGGGGCGATAGCTAACTATGGCTACACCTTC. It yields the protein CASKGGAIANYGYTF.

This clone was counted a few times. The chain combines TRBV5-1 with TRBJ1-1, with TRBD1 identical over 7 bases. Looked up from germline, CDR1 is SGHRS and CDR2 is YFSETQ. Trimming removed 3 bases from V and 2 bases from J; junction bases left unmatched: 7. The CDR3 covers 15 residues. The CDR3 here is CASSWGDRANTEAFF. The CDR3 DNA sequence: TGCGCCAGCAGCTGGGGAGACAGGGCTAACACTGAAGCTTTCTTT.

The chain combines TRBV19 with TRBJ1-2, with D tentatively TRBD1 (6 bases). CDR1 and CDR2 from the germline V gene are LNHDA and SQIVND (reference sequence). The length of the CDR3 is 12 residues. Trimming took 2 bases from V and 7 from J, leaving 8 bases between them. In nucleotides, the CDR3 is TGTGCCAGTAGTATAACAGGGTTTGGCTACACCTTC. Translation gives CASSITGFGYTF.

The chain combines TRBV6-6 with TRBJ1-1; no definite D call. The V gene's germline CDR1 is MNHNY and CDR2 SVGAGI (reference sequence). Between the trimmed V and J ends, which lost 7 bases and 3 bases, there was a span of 12 bases. The CDR3 extends over 13 amino acids. The chain's CDR3 is CASNVLMDTEAFF. CDR3 nucleotides: TGTGCCAGCAACGTACTGATGGACACTGAAGCTTTCTTT.

The chain uses TRBV11-2 and TRBJ1-1; D is possibly TRBD1 (5 bases). Germline V gene lookup returns CDR1 SGHAT and CDR2 FQNNGV. Deletions cut 4 bases from V and 5 bases from J, with 11 bases between. CDR3 size: 13 residues. In nucleotides, the CDR3 is TGTGCCAGCAGCTCTGGGGGAGGGACTGAAGCTTTCTTT. Translated, it gives CASSSGGGTEAFF.

The chain has TRBV5-1 and TRBJ2-4, with 8 bases identical to TRBD1. Trimming cost V 1 base and J 4 bases; bases outside gene matches: 10. The CDR3 has 17 amino acids. The germline V gene has CDR1 SGHRS and CDR2 YFSETQ. CDR3 in amino acids: CASSLPPGQGIKNIQYF. CDR3 coding DNA: TGCGCCAGCAGCTTGCCTCCAGGACAGGGAATAAAAAACATTCAGTACTTC.

The V call is TRBV7-9, the J call TRBJ2-2, with D unclear. Germline CDR1 reads SEHNR; CDR2 reads FQNEAQ (reference sequence). This CDR3 is 14 amino acids long. Trimming stripped 4 bases from V and 7 bases from J, with 13 bases between. DNA for the CDR3: TGTGCCAGCAGCTACTCAACGGCAGGCGGGGAGCTGTTTTTT. Translated, it gives CASSYSTAGGELFF.

This chain joins TRBV14 and TRBJ1-4; 9 bases match TRBD1. Germline CDR1 reads SGHDN; CDR2 reads FVKESK. The length of the CDR3 is 15 residues. V shed 4 bases, J shed 6 bases, and the junction held 6 bases outside the gene matches. CDR3 protein: CASSRGTGLDEKLFF. CDR3 nucleotides: TGTGCCAGCAGCCGAGGGACAGGGCTGGATGAAAAACTGTTTTTT. The entire variable domain, with the rest obtained from reference TRBV14 and TRBJ1-4, is as follows: EAGVTQFPSHSVIEKGQTVTLRCDPISGHDNLYWYRRVMGKEIKFLLHFVKESKQDESGMPNNRFLAERTGGTYSTLKVQPAELEDSGVYFCASSRGTGLDEKLFFGSGTQLSVL.

This rearrangement joins TRBV24-1 to TRBJ1-2; D is uncertain. The CDR3 is made up of 13 amino acids. Germline V gene sequence: CDR1 KGHDR, CDR2 SFDVKD. The germline V and J ends were trimmed by 5 bases and 0 bases, with 6 bases remaining between them. The CDR3 bases are TGTGCCACCAGTGTAGGAGCTAACTATGGCTACACCTTC. Protein product: CATSVGANYGYTF.

This clone was detected a few times. V is TRBV9 and J is TRBJ1-1; maybe TRBD1 (5 bases). Germline CDR1 reads SGDLS; CDR2 reads YYNGEE. The CDR3 has 13 residues. Trimming cost V 3 bases and J 4 bases, with 10 bases left between them. CDR3 coding DNA: TGTGCCAGCAGCGCTCAGGGTGGCACTGAAGCTTTCTTT. Amino acids: CASSAQGGTEAFF.

The chain couples TRBV3-1 (or the pseudogene TRBV3-2) to TRBJ2-5; 8 bases line up with TRBD2. Looked up from germline, CDR1 is LGHDT and CDR2 is YNNKEL (reference sequence). The CDR3 is 15 amino acids. J lost 4 bases, V lost 1 base, and 5 bases had no gene match. In DNA, the CDR3 is TGTGCCAGCAGCCAAGTGGCGGGGGGCGGAGAGACCCAGTACTTC. Its protein is CASSQVAGGGETQYF.

This chain links TRBV4-1 with TRBJ1-5; D is perhaps TRBD1 (6 bases). The germline V gene encodes CDR1 MGHRA and CDR2 YSYEKL. Trimming took off 0 bases at V and 3 bases at J, with 9 bases between the two ends. CDR3 length: 15 amino acids. CDR3 nucleotide sequence: TGCGCCAGCAGCCAAGACAGGGGACACAATCAGCCCCAGCATTTT. It yields the protein CASSQDRGHNQPQHF.